The 21 T cell receptor beta chains reported below all come from one sample, sequenced in a study of T cell responses to AZD1222 COVID-19 vaccine. TCRdb's copy holds only in-frame clones and misses some; the assay was immunoSEQ multiplex PCR. Counted here are about 270,000 clones, 85% to 95% occurring once; the ten biggest clones make up around 0.5%. Here the sequenced sample was peripheral blood, taken 28 days after the second AZD1222 dose. These TCRs come from an adult who received the AZD1222 COVID-19 vaccine.

A word on this clone: This specimen includes other DNA sequences encoding the same CDR3. V is TRBV2 and J is TRBJ1-2, with D tentatively TRBD1 (6 bases). The V end was cut by 6 bases, the J end by 5 bases, with 7 bases between. Germline CDR1 SNHLY, CDR2 FYNNEI. The CDR3 has 11 amino acids. The CDR3 DNA reads as TGTGCCAGCAGCCAGGGGTATGGCTACACCTTC. It specifies CASSQGYGYTF. The entire variable domain, with the rest obtained from reference TRBV2 and TRBJ1-2, is as follows: EPEVTQTPSHQVTQMGQEVILRCVPISNHLYFYWYRQILGQKVEFLVSFYNNEISEKSEIFDDQFSVERPDGSNFTLKIRSTKLEDSAMYFCASSQGYGYTFGSGTRLTVV.

This clone was detected once. CDR3 nucleotides: TGTGCCAGCAGCTTACGAGGGCCCCTTAGCGGGAGGGCCCAAGAGACCCAGTACTTC. Residues: CASSLRGPLSGRAQETQYF. This rearrangement joins TRBV7-2 to TRBJ2-5; TRBD2 agrees at 11 bases. V shed 2 bases and J 1 base; nucleotides not matched to a gene: 12. CDR1 is SGHTA, CDR2 FQGNSA, per germline. CDR3 length equals 19 residues.

The chain employs TRBV2 and TRBJ2-7; D tentatively fits TRBD1 or TRBD2 (7 bases each). Per germline, CDR1 SNHLY and CDR2 FYNNEI. The CDR3 has 16 amino acids. V was pared by 3 bases and J by 2 bases, with 17 bases between. The CDR3 spells CASSERGRGYAYEQYF. CDR3 bases: TGTGCCAGCAGTGAGAGGGGGCGGGGGTATGCCTACGAGCAGTACTTC.

The rearrangement links TRBV2 to TRBJ1-1, with 7 bases aligning to TRBD1. The CDR3 runs 13 residues. Germline V CDR1 and CDR2: SNHLY, FYNNEI. J lost 5 bases, V lost 5 bases, and 5 bases had no gene match. The CDR3 sequence is CASSYQTGTEAFF. In DNA form, the CDR3 reads TGTGCCAGCAGTTACCAGACAGGGACTGAAGCTTTCTTT.

The rearrangement joins TRBV6-5 to TRBJ2-7, with TRBD2 identical over 7 bases. In germline, CDR1 is MNHEY, CDR2 SVGAGI. The CDR3 contains 14 residues. V shed 5 bases and J 3 bases; nucleotides not matched to a gene: 7. In DNA form, the CDR3 reads TGTGCCAGCAGTCCTAGCGGAGGGAGCTACGAGCAGTACTTC. This encodes CASSPSGGSYEQYF.

The chain combines TRBV28 with TRBJ2-7; D may match TRBD1 or TRBD2 (7 bases each). V was shortened by 7 bases and J by 4 bases, with 20 bases between the two germline ends. Germline loops: CDR1 MDHEN, CDR2 SYDVKM. This CDR3 is built from 15 residues. The CDR3 DNA follows: TGTGCCAGCACCGGCGGGGACAGCGGGGTTTACGAGCAGTACTTC. Its protein product is CASTGGDSGVYEQYF.

This chain links TRBV21-1 with TRBJ2-3. TRBV21-1 is marked as a pseudogene. This CDR3 spans 15 amino acids. In DNA, the CDR3 is TGTGCCAGCACCACCGGGACCCCGAGGGCAGATACGCAGTATTTT. Its protein product is CASTTGTPRADTQYF.

Only one count was recorded for this clone. The chain uses TRBV5-1 and TRBJ1-2, with D possibly TRBD1 on 6 matching bases. The CDR3 has 16 residues. The germline gives CDR1 SGHRS, CDR2 YFSETQ. The germline V and J ends were trimmed by 4 bases and 2 bases, with 18 bases remaining between them. DNA for the CDR3: TGCGCCAGCAGCCCCCTCGGGACACTATCGAACTATGGCTACACCTTC. This sequence encodes CASSPLGTLSNYGYTF.

V gene TRBV6-2 or TRBV6-3 combines with J gene TRBJ2-1; 12 nucleotides agree with TRBD2. Trimming cost V 4 bases and J 5 bases; bases outside gene matches: 6. Germline loops: CDR1 MNHEY, CDR2 SVGEGT. The CDR3 sequence is 16 residues long. This chain's CDR3 is CASSSPGTSGHNEQFF. In nucleotides, the CDR3 is TGTGCCAGCAGTTCGCCCGGGACTAGCGGGCACAATGAGCAGTTCTTC.

The gene calls are TRBV7-6 and TRBJ2-1, with a weak D call TRBD1 (6 bases). The CDR3 is 11 amino acids. Germline V gene sequence: CDR1 SGHVS, CDR2 FNYEAQ. The V end lost 5 bases, the J end lost 10 bases, and 9 bases lay between the germline ends. The CDR3 sequence: CASSQGGEQFF. The CDR3 bases are TGTGCCAGCAGCCAAGGGGGAGAGCAGTTCTTC. Complete variable domain (other parts from reference TRBV7-6 and TRBJ2-1): GAGVSQSPRYKVTKRGQDVALRCDPISGHVSLYWYRQALGQGPEFLTYFNYEAQQDKSGLPNDRFSAERPEGSISTLTIQRTEQRDSAMYRCASSQGGEQFFGPGTRLTVL.

The CDR3 reads CASSPAKNQPQHF. The CDR3 DNA follows: TGTGCCAGCTCACCAGCCAAGAATCAGCCCCAGCATTTT. The rearrangement links TRBV18 to TRBJ1-5; D remains unclear. This CDR3 has 13 residues. With 2 bases removed from V and 4 bases from J, the gap between germline ends came to 6 bases. Germline lookup yields CDR1 KGHSH and CDR2 LQKENI.

V is TRBV5-4 and J is TRBJ1-1; tentative D call: TRBD1 (5 bases). Germline lookup yields CDR1 SGHNT and CDR2 YYREEE (reference sequence). V lost 7 bases to trimming and J lost 5 bases, with 18 bases between them. The CDR3 extends over 14 amino acids. In DNA, the CDR3 is TGTGCCAGCGGACCCCCCGGGGGAGGGACTGAAGCTTTCTTT. It specifies CASGPPGGGTEAFF.

The chain carries TRBV28 and TRBJ1-5; possibly TRBD1 for D (6 bases). Germline CDR1 is MDHEN and CDR2 is SYDVKM. V was clipped by 6 bases and J by 2 bases, with 14 bases between them. The CDR3 runs to 15 residues. The CDR3 DNA reads TGTGCCAGCAGCACCAGGGGAGGAGGCAATCAGCCCCAGCATTTT. Encoded protein: CASSTRGGGNQPQHF.

The chain joins TRBV7-2 to TRBJ2-3, with 10 bases matching TRBD2. Germline loops: CDR1 SGHTA, CDR2 FQGNSA. The J segment lost 1 base and the V segment lost 5 bases, leaving 9 bases of the junction unmatched. The CDR3 spans 17 residues. CDR3 sequence: CASSALSGTSGTDTQYF. Here the CDR3 DNA reads TGTGCCAGCAGCGCCCTTTCCGGGACTAGCGGCACAGATACGCAGTATTTT.

The J gene is TRBJ1-1, the V gene TRBV9; perhaps TRBD1 as D (5 bases). The CDR3 covers 13 residues. V gave up 2 bases and J gave up 5 bases, with 10 bases separating them. The germline V gene has CDR1 SGDLS and CDR2 YYNGEE. The CDR3: CASSVGVGTEAFF. The CDR3 bases are TGTGCCAGCAGCGTGGGGGTAGGTACTGAAGCTTTCTTT. Looking up the rest from reference TRBV9 and TRBJ1-1 gives the full variable domain: DSGVTQTPKHLITATGQRVTLRCSPRSGDLSVYWYQQSLDQGLQFLIQYYNGEERAKGNILERFSAQQFPDLHSELNLSSLELGDSALYFCASSVGVGTEAFFGQGTRLTVV.

V gene TRBV30 combines with J gene TRBJ2-7; no clear D gene. CDR3 size: 12 residues. V was trimmed by 0 bases and J by 7 bases, leaving 10 bases between them. Germline V gives CDR1 GTSNPN, CDR2 SVGIG (reference sequence). CDR3 in amino acids: CAWSVSSWEQYF. In nucleotides, the CDR3 is TGTGCCTGGAGTGTCTCCTCTTGGGAGCAGTACTTC.

The rearrangement uses TRBV27 and TRBJ1-1; no firm D call. Trimming stripped 4 bases from V and 1 base from J, with 7 bases between. CDR1 is MNHEY and CDR2 is SMNVEV in the germline V gene (reference sequence). The CDR3 contains 13 residues. The DNA of the CDR3 is TGTGCCAGCAGTTCGACGGCGAACACTGAAGCTTTCTTT. Translated: CASSSTANTEAFF.

The genes are TRBV19 and TRBJ2-2; D unresolved. This CDR3 region has 13 residues. Germline V gene data show CDR1 as LNHDA and CDR2 as SQIVND (reference sequence). V shed 3 bases and J shed 5 bases, with 7 bases lying between them. The chain's CDR3 is CASSIEVTGELFF. CDR3 coding DNA: TGTGCCAGTAGTATCGAGGTTACCGGGGAGCTGTTTTTT. Filled out from reference TRBV19 and TRBJ2-2, the complete variable domain reads DGGITQSPKYLFRKEGQNVTLSCEQNLNHDAMYWYRQDPGQGLRLIYYSQIVNDFQKGDIAEGYSVSREKKESFPLTVTSAQKNPTAFYLCASSIEVTGELFFGEGSRLTVL.

V and J are TRBV19 and TRBJ1-5; D gene unclear. The germline gives CDR1 LNHDA, CDR2 SQIVND (reference sequence). V was shortened by 1 base and J by 9 bases, with 16 bases between the two germline ends. CDR3 length equals 15 residues. The CDR3 DNA follows: TGTGCCAGTAGTATAGGTCACCCCTCGGCGGGGCCCCAGCATTTT. Protein sequence: CASSIGHPSAGPQHF.

CDR3 loop: CASSRPGQGKNTIYF. CDR3 DNA sequence: TGTGCCAGCAGCCGCCCGGGACAGGGGAAAAACACCATATATTTT. This chain links TRBV3-1 (or the pseudogene TRBV3-2) with TRBJ1-3, with 10 bases fitting TRBD1. Germline CDR1 and CDR2: LGHDT and YNNKEL (reference sequence). The CDR3 consists of 15 residues. V shed 4 bases, J shed 6 bases, and the junction held 6 bases outside the gene matches.

The chain links TRBV5-8 to TRBJ2-2; no firm D call. There are 15 residues in the CDR3. The germline V gene has CDR1 SGHTS and CDR2 YDEGEE. With 1 base removed from V and 4 bases from J, the gap between germline ends came to 11 bases. The CDR3 DNA reads TGTGCCAGCAGCTTGTTGGGCAGCCCCACCGGGGAGCTGTTTTTT. It codes for CASSLLGSPTGELFF.